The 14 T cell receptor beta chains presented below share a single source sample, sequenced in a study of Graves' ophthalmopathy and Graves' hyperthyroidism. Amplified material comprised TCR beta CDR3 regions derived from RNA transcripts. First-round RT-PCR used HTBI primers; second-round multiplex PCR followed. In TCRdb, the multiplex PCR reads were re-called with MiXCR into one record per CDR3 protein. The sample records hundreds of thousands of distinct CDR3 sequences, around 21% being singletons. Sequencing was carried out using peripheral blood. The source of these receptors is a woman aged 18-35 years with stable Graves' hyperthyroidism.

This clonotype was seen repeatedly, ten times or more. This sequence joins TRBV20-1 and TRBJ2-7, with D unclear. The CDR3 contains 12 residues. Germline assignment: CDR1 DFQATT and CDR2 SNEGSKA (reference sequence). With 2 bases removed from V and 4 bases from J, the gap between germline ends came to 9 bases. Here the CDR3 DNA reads TGCAGTGCTAGACTCCCAAATTACGAGCAGTACTTC. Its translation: CSARLPNYEQYF.

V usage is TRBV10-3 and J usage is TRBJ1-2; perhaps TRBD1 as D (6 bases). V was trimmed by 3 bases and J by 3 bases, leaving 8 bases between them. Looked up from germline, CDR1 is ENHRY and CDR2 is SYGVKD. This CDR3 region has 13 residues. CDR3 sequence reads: CAISEKGDYGYTF. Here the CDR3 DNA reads TGTGCCATCAGTGAAAAGGGGGACTATGGCTACACCTTC.

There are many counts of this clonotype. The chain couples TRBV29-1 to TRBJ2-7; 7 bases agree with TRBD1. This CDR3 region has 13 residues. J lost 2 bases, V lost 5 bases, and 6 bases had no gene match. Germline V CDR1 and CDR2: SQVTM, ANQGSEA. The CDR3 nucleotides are TGCAGCGTTTCCGGGACAGTACCCTACGAGCAGTACTTC. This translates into CSVSGTVPYEQYF.

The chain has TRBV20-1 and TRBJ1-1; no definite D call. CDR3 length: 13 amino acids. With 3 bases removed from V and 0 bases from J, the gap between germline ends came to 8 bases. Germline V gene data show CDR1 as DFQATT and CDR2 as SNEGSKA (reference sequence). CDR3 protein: CSASLAMNTEAFF. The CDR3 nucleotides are TGCAGTGCTAGCTTGGCCATGAACACTGAAGCTTTCTTT.

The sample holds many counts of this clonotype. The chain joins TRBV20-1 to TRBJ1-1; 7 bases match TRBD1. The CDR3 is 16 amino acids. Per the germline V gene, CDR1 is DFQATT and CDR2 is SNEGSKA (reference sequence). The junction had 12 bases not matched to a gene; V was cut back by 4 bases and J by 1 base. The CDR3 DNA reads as TGCAGTGCTAACGGTATTATCCCAGGGGGGAACACTGAAGCTTTCTTT. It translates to CSANGIIPGGNTEAFF.

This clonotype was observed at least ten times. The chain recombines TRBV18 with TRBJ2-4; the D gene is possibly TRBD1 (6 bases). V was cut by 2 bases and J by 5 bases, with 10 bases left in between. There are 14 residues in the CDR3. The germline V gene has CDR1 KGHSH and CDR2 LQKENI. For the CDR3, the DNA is TGTGCCAGCTCACCAACAGGGACGGAAAACATTCAGTACTTC. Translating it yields CASSPTGTENIQYF. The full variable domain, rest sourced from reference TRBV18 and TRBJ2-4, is NAGVMQNPRHLVRRRGQEARLRCSPMKGHSHVYWYRQLPEEGLKFMVYLQKENIIDESGMPKERFSAEFPKEGPSILRIQQVVRGDSAAYFCASSPTGTENIQYFGAGTRLSVL.

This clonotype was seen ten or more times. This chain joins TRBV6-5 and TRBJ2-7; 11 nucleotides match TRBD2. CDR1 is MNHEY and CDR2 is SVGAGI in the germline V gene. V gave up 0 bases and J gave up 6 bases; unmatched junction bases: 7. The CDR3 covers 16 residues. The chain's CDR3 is CASSYSPGLAVSEQYF. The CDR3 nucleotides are TGTGCCAGCAGTTACTCACCGGGACTAGCGGTGTCCGAGCAGTACTTC.

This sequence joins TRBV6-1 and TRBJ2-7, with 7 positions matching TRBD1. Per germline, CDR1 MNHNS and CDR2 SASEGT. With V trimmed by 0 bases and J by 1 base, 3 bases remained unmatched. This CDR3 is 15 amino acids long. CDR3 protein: CASSEATGESYEQYF. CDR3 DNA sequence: TGTGCCAGCAGTGAAGCAACAGGGGAATCCTACGAGCAGTACTTC.

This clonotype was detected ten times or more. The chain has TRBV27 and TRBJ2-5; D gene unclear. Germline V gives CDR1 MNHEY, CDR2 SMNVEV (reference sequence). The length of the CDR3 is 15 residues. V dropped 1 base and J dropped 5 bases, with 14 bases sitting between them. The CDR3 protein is CASSLYYGFGETQYF. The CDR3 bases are TGTGCCAGCAGTTTATACTACGGGTTCGGTGAGACCCAGTACTTC.

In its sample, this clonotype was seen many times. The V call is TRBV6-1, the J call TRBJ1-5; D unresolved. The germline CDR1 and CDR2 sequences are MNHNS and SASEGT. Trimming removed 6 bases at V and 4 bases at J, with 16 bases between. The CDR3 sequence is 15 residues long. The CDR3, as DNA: TGTGCCAGCAGGAGTTGGGCCACGGAGAATCAGCCCCAGCATTTT. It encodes CASRSWATENQPQHF.

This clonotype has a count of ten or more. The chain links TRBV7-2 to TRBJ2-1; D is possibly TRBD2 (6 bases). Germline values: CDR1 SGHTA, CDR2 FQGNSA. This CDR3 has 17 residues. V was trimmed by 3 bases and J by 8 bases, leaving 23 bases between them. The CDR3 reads CASSLVWSGPRSDEQFF. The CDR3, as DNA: TGTGCCAGCAGCTTGGTTTGGAGCGGGCCAAGATCGGATGAGCAGTTCTTC.

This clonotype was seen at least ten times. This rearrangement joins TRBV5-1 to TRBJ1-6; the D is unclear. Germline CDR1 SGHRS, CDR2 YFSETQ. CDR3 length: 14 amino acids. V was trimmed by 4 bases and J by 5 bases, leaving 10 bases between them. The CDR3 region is CASSLQPDNSPLHF. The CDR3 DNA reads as TGCGCCAGCAGCCTTCAGCCAGATAATTCACCCCTCCACTTT.

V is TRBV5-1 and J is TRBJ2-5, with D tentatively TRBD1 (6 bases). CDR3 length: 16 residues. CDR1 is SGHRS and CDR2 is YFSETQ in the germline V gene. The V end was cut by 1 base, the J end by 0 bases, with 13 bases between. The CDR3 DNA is TGCGCCAGCAGCTTGAGCAGCGACAGGAACCAAGAGACCCAGTACTTC. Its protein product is CASSLSSDRNQETQYF.

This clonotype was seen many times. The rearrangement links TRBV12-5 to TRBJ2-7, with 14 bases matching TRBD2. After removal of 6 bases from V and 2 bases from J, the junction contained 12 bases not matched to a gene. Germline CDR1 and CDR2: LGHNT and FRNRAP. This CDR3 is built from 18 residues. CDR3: CASGLRLAGGTLAYEQYF. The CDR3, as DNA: TGTGCTAGTGGCCTTCGACTAGCGGGAGGGACATTAGCCTACGAGCAGTACTTC.